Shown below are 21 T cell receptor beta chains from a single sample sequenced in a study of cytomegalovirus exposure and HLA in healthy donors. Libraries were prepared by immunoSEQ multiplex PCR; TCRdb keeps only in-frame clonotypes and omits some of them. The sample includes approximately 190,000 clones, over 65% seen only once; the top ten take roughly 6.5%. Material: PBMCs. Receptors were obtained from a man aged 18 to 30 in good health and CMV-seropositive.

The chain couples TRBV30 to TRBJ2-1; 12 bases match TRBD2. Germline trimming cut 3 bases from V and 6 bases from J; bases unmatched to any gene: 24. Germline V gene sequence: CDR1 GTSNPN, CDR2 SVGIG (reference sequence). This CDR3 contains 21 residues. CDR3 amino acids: CAWRPGPLAGGPFSAPNEQFF. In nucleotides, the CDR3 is TGTGCCTGGAGGCCCGGTCCCCTAGCGGGAGGGCCTTTTTCGGCCCCCAATGAGCAGTTCTTC. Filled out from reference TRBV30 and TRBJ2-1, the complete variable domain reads SQTIHQWPATLVQPVGSPLSLECTVEGTSNPNLYWYRQAAGRGLQLLFYSVGIGQISSEVPQNLSASRPQDRQFILSSKKLLLSDSGFYLCAWRPGPLAGGPFSAPNEQFFGPGTRLTVL.

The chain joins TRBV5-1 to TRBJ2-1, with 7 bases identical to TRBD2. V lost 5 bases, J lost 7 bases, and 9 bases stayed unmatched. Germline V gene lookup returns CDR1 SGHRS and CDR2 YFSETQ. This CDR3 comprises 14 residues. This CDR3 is CASSIATSSNEQFF. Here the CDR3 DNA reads TGCGCCAGCAGTATTGCGACTAGCTCGAATGAGCAGTTCTTC. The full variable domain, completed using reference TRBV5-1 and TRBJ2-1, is KAGVTQTPRYLIKTRGQQVTLSCSPISGHRSVSWYQQTPGQGLQFLFEYFSETQRNKGNFPGRFSGRQFSNSRSEMNVSTLELGDSALYLCASSIATSSNEQFFGPGTRLTVL.

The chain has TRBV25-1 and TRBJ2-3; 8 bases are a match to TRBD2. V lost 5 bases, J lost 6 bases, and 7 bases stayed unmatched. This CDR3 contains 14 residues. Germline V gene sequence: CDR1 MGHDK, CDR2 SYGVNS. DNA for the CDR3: TGTGCCAGCAGTCCGGGACTAGAGCTGGATACGCAGTATTTT. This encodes CASSPGLELDTQYF.

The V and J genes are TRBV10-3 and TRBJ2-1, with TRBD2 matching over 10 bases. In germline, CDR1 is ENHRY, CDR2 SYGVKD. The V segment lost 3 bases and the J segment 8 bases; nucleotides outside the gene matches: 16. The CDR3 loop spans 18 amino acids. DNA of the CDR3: TGTGCCATCAGTGACCCCGTCGGAGCGGGAGGGTCTAAGTATGAGCAGTTCTTC. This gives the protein CAISDPVGAGGSKYEQFF.

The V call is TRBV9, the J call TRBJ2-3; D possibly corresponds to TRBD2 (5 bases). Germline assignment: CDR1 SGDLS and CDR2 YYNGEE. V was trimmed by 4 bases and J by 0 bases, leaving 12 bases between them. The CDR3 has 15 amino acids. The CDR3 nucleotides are TGTGCCAGCAGCCTGGACTCTTTTAGCACAGATACGCAGTATTTT. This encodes CASSLDSFSTDTQYF. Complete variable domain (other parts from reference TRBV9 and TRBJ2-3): DSGVTQTPKHLITATGQRVTLRCSPRSGDLSVYWYQQSLDQGLQFLIQYYNGEERAKGNILERFSAQQFPDLHSELNLSSLELGDSALYFCASSLDSFSTDTQYFGPGTRLTVL.

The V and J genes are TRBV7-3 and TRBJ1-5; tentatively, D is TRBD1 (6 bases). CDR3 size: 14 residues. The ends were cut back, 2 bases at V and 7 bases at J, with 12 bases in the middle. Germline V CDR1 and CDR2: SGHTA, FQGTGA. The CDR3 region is CASSLHRDKQPQHF. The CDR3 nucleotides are TGTGCCAGCAGCTTACACAGGGATAAGCAGCCCCAGCATTTT.

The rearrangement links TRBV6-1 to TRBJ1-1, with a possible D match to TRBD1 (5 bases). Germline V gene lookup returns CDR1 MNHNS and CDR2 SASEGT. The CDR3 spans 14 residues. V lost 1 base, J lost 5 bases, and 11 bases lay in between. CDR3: CASSEVPGWTEAFF. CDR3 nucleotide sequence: TGTGCCAGCAGTGAAGTTCCAGGGTGGACTGAAGCTTTCTTT.

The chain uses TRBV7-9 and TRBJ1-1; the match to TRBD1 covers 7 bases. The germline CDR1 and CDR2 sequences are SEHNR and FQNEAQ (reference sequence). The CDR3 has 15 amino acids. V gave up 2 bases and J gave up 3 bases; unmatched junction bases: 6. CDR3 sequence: CASSLPITGDTEAFF. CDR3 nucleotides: TGTGCCAGCAGCTTACCTATAACAGGGGACACTGAAGCTTTCTTT.

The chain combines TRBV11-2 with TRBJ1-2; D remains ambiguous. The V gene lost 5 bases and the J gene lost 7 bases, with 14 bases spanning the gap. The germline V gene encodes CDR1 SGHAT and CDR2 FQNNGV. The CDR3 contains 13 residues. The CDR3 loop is CASSPLSLSGYTF. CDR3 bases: TGTGCCAGCAGCCCTCTATCTCTCTCTGGCTACACCTTC.

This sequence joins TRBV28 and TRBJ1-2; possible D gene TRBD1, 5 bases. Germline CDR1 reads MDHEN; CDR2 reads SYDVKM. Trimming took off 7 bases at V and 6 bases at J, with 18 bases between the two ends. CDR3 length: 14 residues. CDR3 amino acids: CASTRGGIGDGYTF. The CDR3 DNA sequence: TGTGCCAGCACCCGGGGCGGGATCGGGGATGGCTACACCTTC.

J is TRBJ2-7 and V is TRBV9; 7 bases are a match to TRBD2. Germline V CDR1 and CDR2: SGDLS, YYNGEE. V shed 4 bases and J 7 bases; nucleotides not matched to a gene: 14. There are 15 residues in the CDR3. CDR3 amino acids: CASSKDGGSGSEQYF. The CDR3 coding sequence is TGTGCCAGCAGCAAAGACGGGGGGTCCGGTAGTGAGCAGTACTTC.

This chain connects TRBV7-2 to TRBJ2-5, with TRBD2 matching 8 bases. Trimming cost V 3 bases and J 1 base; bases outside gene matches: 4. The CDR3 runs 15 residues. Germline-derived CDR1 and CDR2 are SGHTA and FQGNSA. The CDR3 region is CASSLGAGGQETQYF. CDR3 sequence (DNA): TGTGCCAGCAGCTTGGGGGCGGGAGGCCAAGAGACCCAGTACTTC.

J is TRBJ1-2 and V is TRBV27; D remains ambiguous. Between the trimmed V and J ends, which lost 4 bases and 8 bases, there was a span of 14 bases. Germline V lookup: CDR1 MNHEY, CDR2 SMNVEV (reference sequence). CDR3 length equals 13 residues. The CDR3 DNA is TGTGCCAGCAGTTATTCTCGGGGAAGAGGCTACACCTTC. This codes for CASSYSRGRGYTF.

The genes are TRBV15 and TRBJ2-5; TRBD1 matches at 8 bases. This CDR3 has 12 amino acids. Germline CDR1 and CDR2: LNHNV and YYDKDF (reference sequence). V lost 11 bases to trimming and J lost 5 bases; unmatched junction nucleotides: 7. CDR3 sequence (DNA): TGTGCCGCTTCTAGGACAGGGGAGACCCAGTACTTC. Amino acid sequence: CAASRTGETQYF.

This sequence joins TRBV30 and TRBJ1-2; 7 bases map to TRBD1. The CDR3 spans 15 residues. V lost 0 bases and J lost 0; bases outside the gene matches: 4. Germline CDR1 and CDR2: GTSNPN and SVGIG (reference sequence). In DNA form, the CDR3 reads TGTGCCTGGAGTGTTGAGACAGGGTCTAACTATGGCTACACCTTC. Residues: CAWSVETGSNYGYTF.

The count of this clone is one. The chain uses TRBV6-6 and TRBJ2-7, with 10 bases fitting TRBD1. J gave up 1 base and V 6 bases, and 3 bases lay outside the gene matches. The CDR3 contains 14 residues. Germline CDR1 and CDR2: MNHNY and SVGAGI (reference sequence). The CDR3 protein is CASSRTGGSYEQYF. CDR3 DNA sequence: TGTGCCAGCAGCCGGACAGGGGGTTCCTACGAGCAGTACTTC.

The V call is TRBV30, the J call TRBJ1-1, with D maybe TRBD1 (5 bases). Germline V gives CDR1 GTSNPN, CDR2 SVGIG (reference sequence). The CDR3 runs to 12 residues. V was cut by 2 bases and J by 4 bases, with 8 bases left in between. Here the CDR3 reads CAWSNGGTEAFF. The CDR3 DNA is TGTGCCTGGAGTAACGGGGGCACTGAAGCTTTCTTT.

The CDR3 region has the DNA TGTGCCAGCAGGGAGGGACTAGCGGGAGTGGCCCAGTACTTC. Translating gives CASREGLAGVAQYF. The gene calls are TRBV11-2 and TRBJ2-5; 14 nucleotides agree with TRBD2. Per germline, CDR1 SGHAT and CDR2 FQNNGV. V lost 6 bases and J lost 9; bases outside the gene matches: 6. The CDR3 spans 14 residues.

The CDR3 here is CAISPGLAGGLFEQYF. In nucleotides, the CDR3 is TGTGCCATCAGTCCGGGACTAGCGGGAGGACTGTTTGAGCAGTACTTC. The rearrangement uses TRBV10-3 and TRBJ2-7; TRBD2 agrees at 15 bases. Trimming removed 5 bases from V and 7 bases from J; junction bases left unmatched: 9. The germline CDR1 and CDR2 sequences are ENHRY and SYGVKD. The CDR3 is made up of 16 amino acids.

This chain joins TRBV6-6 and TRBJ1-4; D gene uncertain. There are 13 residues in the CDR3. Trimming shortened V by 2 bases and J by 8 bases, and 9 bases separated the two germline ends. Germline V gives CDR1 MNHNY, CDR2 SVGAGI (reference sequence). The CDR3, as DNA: TGTGCCAGCAGTTACGTCGAAGAGGAAAAACTGTTTTTT. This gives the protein CASSYVEEEKLFF.

The CDR3 nucleotides are TGTGCCAGCTCACCACCAACTAGCGGGAGTTTTCTAGATGAGCAGTTCTTC. As protein: CASSPPTSGSFLDEQFF. The V and J genes are TRBV18 and TRBJ2-1; 11 nucleotides line up with TRBD2. V lost 0 bases, J lost 8 bases, and 9 bases stayed unmatched. There are 17 residues in the CDR3. Germline V gene sequence: CDR1 KGHSH, CDR2 LQKENI. The variable domain in full, completed from reference TRBV18 and TRBJ2-1, reads NAGVMQNPRHLVRRRGQEARLRCSPMKGHSHVYWYRQLPEEGLKFMVYLQKENIIDESGMPKERFSAEFPKEGPSILRIQQVVRGDSAAYFCASSPPTSGSFLDEQFFGPGTRLTVL.